This note documents a single T cell receptor (beta chain) sequence. Ten or more counts support this clonotype. No cognate antigen has been identified for it. The record has no base qualities; no much larger clone is one base away. Trimming removed 1 base from V and 4 bases from J, leaving 4 bases between the germline ends. Measured from the cysteine to the phenylalanine, the CDR3 is 12 residues long. CDR3 DNA only is kept here, 36 bases in frame from base 1. The germline V gene supplies CDR1 SGHVT and CDR2 SQSDAQ. These data come from a study of T cell repertoires in cytomegalovirus infection (dated by TCRdb to about 2019). Regarding the study in general: Because public TCR beta signatures pointed to carriage of CMV infection together with the matching HLA type, the HLA type of each donor mattered for the analysis.

General findings and caveats noted by the study authors: In both this cohort and an independent cohort of 350 or so donors, the cumulative frequency of public TCR beta family members distinguished carriers of CMV infection plus the relevant HLA type. The ex vivo response was dominated by HLA-C-restricted CMV-specific TCR beta clonotypes, which also provided the single most frequent clonotype in two of eight donors.

The instrument given in TCRdb is Illumina HiSeq 1500. TCRdb applied fastp at Q25 and MiXCR to the public reads, then kept only in-frame beta chains. All rows with the same CDR3 protein become a single entry with the most common DNA and genes. The sample includes 85,000 to 130,000 distinct CDR3 sequences, with about 25% observed a single time. Together, the top ten hold approximately 39% of the sample. The source of this sequence is a human donor in good health (CMV status not recorded). Some clones in this sample may be carry-over from other donors' samples. This chain is built from TRBV7-4 and TRBJ1-1; there is no confident call for the D gene. The source material was CD8+ T cells from PBMCs. The base sequence is TGTGCCAGCAGCTTAGGGGCCACTGAAGCTTTCTTT. Translated, it reads CASSLGATEAFF.